This T cell receptor (beta chain) was observed in a study of shared clonotypes between healthy human individuals. V lost 7 bases to trimming and J lost 9 bases, with 13 bases between them. From germline, CDR1 is MNHEY and CDR2 SMNVEV (reference sequence). CDR3 length: 13 residues. The table came from immunoSEQ multiplex PCR; TCRdb's copy has only in-frame clones and leaves some out. The table has 2 million to 2.5 million clones, approximately 95% seen once; the top ten hold more than 0.1%. This TCR derives from a man between 18 and 29 years old in good health. The rearrangement links TRBV27 to TRBJ1-6; tentatively, D is TRBD1 (6 bases). Sequencing input: naive CD4+ T cells sorted from blood. Sample subset: CD45RA+ positively selected. CDR3 sequence (DNA): TGTGCCAGCAAGGCAGGGGATTTTTCACCCCTCCACTTT. It is translated as CASKAGDFSPLHF.